These T cell receptor beta chains were read from a single sample in a study of blood T cells in healthy people across ages. TCRdb fed the 5' RACE reads into MiXCR, producing one record per CDR3 protein. This sample has 1.5 million to 2 million distinct CDR3 sequences, with about two fifths found just once. The sequenced sample was blood. Source of these receptors: a human donor in good health. CDR3s include the opening cysteine and the closing phenylalanine or tryptophan. The D gene is left open where the match is weak. Size tells how often a clone was seen (once, few, many) or the class of an expanded clone, and some rows leave it out.

TRBJ2-7 | - | TRBV5-1 | - | CASSWVGSYEQYF | TGCGCCAGCAGCTGGGTAGGCTCCTACGAGCAGTACTTC
TRBJ2-5 | many | TRBV6-2/TRBV6-3 | TRBD2 | CASSSRGLAKGGEETQYF | TGTGCCAGCAGTTCCCGGGGACTAGCGAAAGGTGGGGAGGAGACCCAGTACTTC
TRBJ1-1 | few | TRBV18 | - | CASSPSYVVNTEAFF | TGTGCCAGCTCACCATCATACGTAGTGAACACTGAAGCTTTCTTT
TRBJ2-7 | few | TRBV5-6 | - | CASIKERGDVPYEQYF | TGTGCCAGCATCAAGGAAAGAGGGGACGTCCCCTACGAGCAGTACTTC
TRBJ2-3 | once | TRBV5-6 | - | CASSLYGVDTQYF | TGTGCCAGCAGCTTATACGGGGTAGATACGCAGTATTTT
TRBJ2-3 | - | TRBV7-8 | TRBD2 | CASSLGPGRGSTDTQYF | TGTGCCAGCAGCTTAGGGCCGGGGCGGGGGAGCACAGATACGCAGTATTTT
TRBJ1-1 | - | TRBV2 | - | CASNRGVDTEAFF | TGTGCCAGCAACCGGGGCGTGGACACTGAAGCTTTCTTT
TRBJ2-7 | - | TRBV11-2 | - | CASRVSGDHYEQYF | TGTGCCAGCAGAGTGAGCGGCGACCATTACGAGCAGTACTTC
TRBJ1-2 | few | TRBV4-1 | - | CASSQDTPLGGYGYTF | TGCGCCAGCAGCCAAGATACCCCCTTAGGGGGCTATGGCTACACCTTC
TRBJ1-2 | - | TRBV6-6 | - | CASSKTGIEDYTF | TGTGCCAGCAGTAAAACAGGGATTGAGGACTACACCTTC
TRBJ2-3 | - | TRBV4-3 | TRBD2 | CASSQEGSGDPRTQYF | TGCGCCAGCAGCCAAGAGGGTAGCGGGGACCCACGGACGCAGTATTTT
TRBJ1-4 | few | TRBV4-3 | - | CASSHGPWVKVPNCEKLFF | TGCGCCAGCAGCCACGGACCTTGGGTTAAGGTTCCCAATTGCGAAAAACTGTTTTTT
TRBJ2-5 | few | TRBV5-1 | - | CASSLAGSLAYTTQETQYF | TGCGCCAGCAGCTTGGCCGGTAGCTTAGCATACACGACTCAAGAGACCCAGTACTTC
TRBJ2-5 | - | TRBV11-2 | - | CASSPRPPQGRETQYF | TGTGCCAGCAGCCCTCGGCCTCCTCAGGGTCGAGAGACCCAGTACTTC
TRBJ1-1 | - | TRBV5-1 | - | CASSWGGSMNTEAFF | TGCGCCAGCAGCTGGGGGGGATCAATGAACACTGAAGCTTTCTTT
TRBJ2-5 | - | TRBV11-1 | - | CASSSNRFGEQYF | TGTGCCAGCAGTTCAAACAGGTTCGGTGAGCAGTACTTC
TRBJ1-4 | few | TRBV7-2 | - | CASSSRDKDSEKLFF | TGTGCCAGCAGCTCTCGGGACAAGGATAGTGAAAAACTGTTTTTT
TRBJ2-5 | few | TRBV5-1 | TRBD1 | CASSSPGQGPQRETQYF | TGCGCCAGCAGCTCACCGGGACAGGGGCCCCAACGAGAGACCCAGTACTTC
TRBJ2-5 | - | TRBV29-1 | - | CSVPSGETQYF | TGCAGCGTCCCTTCTGGAGAGACCCAGTACTTC
TRBJ2-5 | few | TRBV6-5 | TRBD1 | CASSYATGVQTQYF | TGTGCCAGCAGTTACGCCACAGGGGTACAGACCCAGTACTTC
TRBJ1-1 | few | TRBV12-5 | TRBD1 | CASGSGDRENTEAFF | TGTGCTAGTGGTTCCGGGGACAGGGAGAACACTGAAGCTTTCTTT
TRBJ1-2 | - | TRBV28 | - | CASRLPGLEGGYTF | TGTGCCAGCAGGTTGCCGGGGCTGGAAGGTGGCTACACCTTC
TRBJ2-7 | few | TRBV2 | TRBD2 | CASSGAGRDSYEQYF | TGTGCCAGCAGTGGTGCGGGGAGGGACTCCTACGAGCAGTACTTC
TRBJ2-7 | - | TRBV5-1 | - | CASNGAYEQYF | TGCGCCAGCAACGGGGCCTACGAGCAGTACTTC
TRBJ1-2 | - | TRBV10-3 | - | CATRYRDGNYGYTF | TGTGCCACCCGTTACCGGGACGGTAACTATGGCTACACCTTC
TRBJ2-1 | few | TRBV6-2/TRBV6-3 | - | CASTPPGNEQFF | TGTGCCAGCACCCCCCCGGGCAATGAGCAGTTCTTC
TRBJ2-2 | - | TRBV2 | - | CASSVQALNTGELFF | TGTGCCAGCAGTGTCCAGGCCTTGAACACCGGGGAGCTGTTTTTT
TRBJ2-3 | few | TRBV9 | - | CASSISGSTDTQYF | TGTGCCAGCAGCATTAGCGGAAGCACAGATACGCAGTATTTT
TRBJ2-1 | few | TRBV5-1 | - | CASRFFAAVGSTYNEQFF | TGCGCCAGCAGGTTTTTCGCCGCCGTAGGCAGCACCTACAATGAGCAGTTCTTC
TRBJ1-5 | - | TRBV12-3/TRBV12-4 | - | CASSIGRGASQPQHF | TGTGCCAGCAGCATTGGACGGGGCGCGTCTCAGCCCCAGCATTTT
TRBJ1-1 | few | TRBV29-1 | - | CSVDLWSEAFF | TGCAGCGTTGATTTGTGGTCTGAAGCTTTCTTT
TRBJ1-2 | few | TRBV10-3 | - | CAISREAYGYTF | TGTGCCATATCCCGGGAGGCCTATGGCTACACCTTC
TRBJ2-2 | - | TRBV20-1 | - | CRARVGTGELFF | TGCAGGGCTAGAGTGGGCACCGGGGAGCTGTTTTTT
TRBJ2-7 | - | TRBV7-2 | - | CASSLYDGYEQYF | TGTGCCAGCAGCTTATACGACGGGTACGAGCAGTACTTC
TRBJ2-7 | - | TRBV20-1 | TRBD2 | CSARATSGNTYEQYF | TGCAGTGCTAGGGCTACTAGCGGGAACACCTACGAGCAGTACTTC
TRBJ1-2 | - | TRBV2 | - | CARDSTASYTF | TGTGCCAGGGATTCGACAGCTAGCTACACCTTC
TRBJ1-5 | - | TRBV12-3/TRBV12-4 | - | CASSGSRGGPMSNQPQHF | TGTGCCAGCAGTGGCTCCCGGGGGGGACCGATGAGCAATCAGCCCCAGCATTTT
TRBJ2-7 | few | TRBV7-2 | - | CASSLGGGASSYEQYF | TGTGCCAGCAGCTTAGGCGGGGGCGCGAGCTCCTACGAGCAGTACTTC
TRBJ1-4 | - | TRBV28 | TRBD1 | CASSSTGRRGKLFF | TGTGCCAGCAGTTCGACAGGGAGGCGGGGAAAACTGTTTTTT
TRBJ2-5 | - | TRBV20-1 | - | CSAREPAREKTQYF | TGCAGTGCTAGAGAACCAGCTCGGGAAAAGACCCAGTACTTC
TRBJ2-4 | few | TRBV4-3 | - | CASSLRGLLAKNIQYF | TGCGCCAGCAGCCTGCGGGGACTCCTAGCCAAAAACATTCAGTACTTC
TRBJ2-7 | - | TRBV11-2 | - | CASSLGWGWGIQEGSYEQYF | TGTGCCAGCAGCCTGGGATGGGGATGGGGGATCCAAGAGGGCTCCTACGAGCAGTACTTC
TRBJ2-1 | once | TRBV20-1 | - | CSASDISSYNEQFF | TGCAGTGCCTCGGACATTAGCTCCTACAATGAGCAGTTCTTC
TRBJ2-1 | few | TRBV3-1 | - | CASSRSGRASSYNEQFF | TGTGCCAGCAGCCGGTCCGGGCGGGCGAGCTCCTACAATGAGCAGTTCTTC